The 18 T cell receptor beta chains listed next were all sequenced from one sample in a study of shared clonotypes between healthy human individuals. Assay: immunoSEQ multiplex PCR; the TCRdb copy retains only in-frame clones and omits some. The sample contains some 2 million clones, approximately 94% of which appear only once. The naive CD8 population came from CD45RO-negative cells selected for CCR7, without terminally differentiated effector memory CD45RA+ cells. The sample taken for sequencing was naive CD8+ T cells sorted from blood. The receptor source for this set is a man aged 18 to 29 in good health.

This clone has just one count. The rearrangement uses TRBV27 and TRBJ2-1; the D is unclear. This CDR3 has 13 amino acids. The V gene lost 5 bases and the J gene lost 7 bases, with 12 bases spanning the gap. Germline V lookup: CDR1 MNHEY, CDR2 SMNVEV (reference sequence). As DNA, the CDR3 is TGTGCCAGCAGTCCAGGCCGGTGGAATGAGCAGTTCTTC. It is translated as CASSPGRWNEQFF.

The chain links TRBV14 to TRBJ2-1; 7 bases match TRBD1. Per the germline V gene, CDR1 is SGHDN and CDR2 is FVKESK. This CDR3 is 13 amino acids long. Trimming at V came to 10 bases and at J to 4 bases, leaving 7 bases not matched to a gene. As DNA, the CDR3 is TGTGCCACCTCGCCAGGGGGTTACAATGAGCAGTTCTTC. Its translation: CATSPGGYNEQFF.

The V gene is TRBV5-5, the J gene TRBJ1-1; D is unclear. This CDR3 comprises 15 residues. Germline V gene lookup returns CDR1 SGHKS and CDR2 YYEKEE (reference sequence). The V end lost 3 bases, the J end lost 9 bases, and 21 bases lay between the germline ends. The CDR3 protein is CASSSQFRVGKKAFF. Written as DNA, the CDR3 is TGTGCCAGCAGCTCCCAGTTTCGGGTGGGGAAAAAAGCTTTCTTT. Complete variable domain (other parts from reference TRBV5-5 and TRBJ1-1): DAGVTQSPTHLIKTRGQQVTLRCSPISGHKSVSWYQQVLGQGPQFIFQYYEKEERGRGNFPDRFSARQFPNYSSELNVNALLLGDSALYLCASSSQFRVGKKAFFGQGTRLTVV.

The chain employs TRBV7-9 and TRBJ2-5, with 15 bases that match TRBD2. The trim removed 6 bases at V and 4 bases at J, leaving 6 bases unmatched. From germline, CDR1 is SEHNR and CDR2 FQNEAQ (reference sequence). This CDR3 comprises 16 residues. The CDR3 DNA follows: TGTGCCAGCAGTTGGACTAGCGGGAGGGCCGCAGAGACCCAGTACTTC. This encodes CASSWTSGRAAETQYF. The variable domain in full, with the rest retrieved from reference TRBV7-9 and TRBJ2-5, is DTGVSQNPRHKITKRGQNVTFRCDPISEHNRLYWYRQTLGQGPEFLTYFQNEAQLEKSRLLSDRFSAERPKGSFSTLEIQRTEQGDSAMYLCASSWTSGRAAETQYFGPGTRLLVL.

Written as DNA, the CDR3 is TGCAGCGTCCCCGCGCGCGCGGTATCCTACAATGAGCAGTTCTTC. It translates to CSVPARAVSYNEQFF. The chain joins TRBV29-1 to TRBJ2-1; D unclear. CDR1 is SQVTM and CDR2 is ANQGSEA in the germline V gene. The CDR3 spans 15 residues. Trimming left V 6 bases short and J 1 base short, with 16 bases between.

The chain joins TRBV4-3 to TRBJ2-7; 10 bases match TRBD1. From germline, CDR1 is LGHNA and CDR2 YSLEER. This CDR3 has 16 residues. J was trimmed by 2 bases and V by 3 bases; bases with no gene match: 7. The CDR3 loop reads CASSQVRGTGAYEQYF. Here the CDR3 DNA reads TGCGCCAGCAGCCAGGTCCGGGGGACAGGGGCCTACGAGCAGTACTTC.

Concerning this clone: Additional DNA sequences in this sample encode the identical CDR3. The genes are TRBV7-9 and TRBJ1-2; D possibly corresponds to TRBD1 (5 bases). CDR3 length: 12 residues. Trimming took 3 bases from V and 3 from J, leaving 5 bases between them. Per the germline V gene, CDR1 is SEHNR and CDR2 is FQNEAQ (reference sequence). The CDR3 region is CASSLGHYGYTF. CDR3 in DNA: TGTGCCAGCAGCTTGGGACACTATGGCTACACCTTC.

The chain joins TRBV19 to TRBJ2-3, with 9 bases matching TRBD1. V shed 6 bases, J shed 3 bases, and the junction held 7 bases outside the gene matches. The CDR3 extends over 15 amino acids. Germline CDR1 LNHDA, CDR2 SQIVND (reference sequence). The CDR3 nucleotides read TGTGCCAGTAGCCCGACAGGGGGTTTTACAGATACGCAGTATTTT. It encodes CASSPTGGFTDTQYF.

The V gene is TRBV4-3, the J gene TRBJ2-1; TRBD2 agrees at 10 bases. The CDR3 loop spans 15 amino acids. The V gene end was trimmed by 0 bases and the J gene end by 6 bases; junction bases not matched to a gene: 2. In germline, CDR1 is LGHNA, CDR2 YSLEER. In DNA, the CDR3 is TGCGCCAGCAGCCAAGAACCTAGCGGGAGCAATGAGCAGTTCTTC. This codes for CASSQEPSGSNEQFF.

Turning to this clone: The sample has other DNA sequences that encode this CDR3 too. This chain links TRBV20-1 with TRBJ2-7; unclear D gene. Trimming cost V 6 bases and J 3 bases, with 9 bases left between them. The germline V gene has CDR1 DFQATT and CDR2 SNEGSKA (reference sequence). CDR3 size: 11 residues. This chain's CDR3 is CSAGWDYEQYF. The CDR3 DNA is TGCAGTGCCGGTTGGGACTACGAGCAGTACTTC.

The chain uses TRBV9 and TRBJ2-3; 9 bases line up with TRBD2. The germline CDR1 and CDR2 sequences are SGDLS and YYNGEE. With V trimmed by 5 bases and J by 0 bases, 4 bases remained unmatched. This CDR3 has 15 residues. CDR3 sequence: CASSTREGSTDTQYF. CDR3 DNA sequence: TGTGCCAGCAGTACGCGGGAGGGTAGCACAGATACGCAGTATTTT.

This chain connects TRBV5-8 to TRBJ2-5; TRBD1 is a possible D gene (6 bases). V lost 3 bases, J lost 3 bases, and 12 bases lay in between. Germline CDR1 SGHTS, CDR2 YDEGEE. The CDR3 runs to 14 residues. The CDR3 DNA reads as TGTGCCAGCAGCTATGACAGGACCGAAGAGACCCAGTACTTC. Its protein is CASSYDRTEETQYF. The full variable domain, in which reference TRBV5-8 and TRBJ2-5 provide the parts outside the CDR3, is EAGVTQSPTHLIKTRGQQATLRCSPISGHTSVYWYQQALGLGLQFLLWYDEGEERNRGNFPPRFSGRQFPNYSSELNVNALELEDSALYLCASSYDRTEETQYFGPGTRLLVL.

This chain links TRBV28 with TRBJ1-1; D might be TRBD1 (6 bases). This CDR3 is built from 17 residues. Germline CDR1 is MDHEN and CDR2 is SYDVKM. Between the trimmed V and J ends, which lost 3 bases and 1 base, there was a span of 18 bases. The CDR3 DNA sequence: TGTGCCAGCAGTTTGGGTCAGGGGTGGGGAGGGAACACTGAAGCTTTCTTT. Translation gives CASSLGQGWGGNTEAFF.

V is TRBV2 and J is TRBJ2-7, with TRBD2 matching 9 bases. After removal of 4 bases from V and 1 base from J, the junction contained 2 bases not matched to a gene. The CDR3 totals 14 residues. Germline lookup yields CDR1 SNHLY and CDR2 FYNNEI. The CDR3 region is CASSGGGASYEQYF. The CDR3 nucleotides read TGTGCCAGCAGTGGCGGGGGGGCGTCCTACGAGCAGTACTTC.

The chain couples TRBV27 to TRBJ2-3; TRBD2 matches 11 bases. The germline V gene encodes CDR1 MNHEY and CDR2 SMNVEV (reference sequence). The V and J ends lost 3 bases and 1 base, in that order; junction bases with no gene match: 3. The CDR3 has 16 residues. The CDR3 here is CASSLLAGGRTDTQYF. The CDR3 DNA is TGTGCCAGCAGTTTGCTAGCGGGGGGACGCACAGATACGCAGTATTTT.

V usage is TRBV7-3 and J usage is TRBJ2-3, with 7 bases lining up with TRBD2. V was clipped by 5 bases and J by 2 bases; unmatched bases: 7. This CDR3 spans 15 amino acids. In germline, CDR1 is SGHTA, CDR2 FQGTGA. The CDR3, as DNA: TGTGCCAGCAGCCAAGTAGCGGGTCTCACAGATACGCAGTATTTT. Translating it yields CASSQVAGLTDTQYF. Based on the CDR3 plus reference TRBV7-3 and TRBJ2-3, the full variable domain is GAGVSQTPSNKVTEKGKYVELRCDPISGHTALYWYRQSLGQGPEFLIYFQGTGAADDSGLPNDRFFAVRPEGSVSTLKIQRTERGDSAVYLCASSQVAGLTDTQYFGPGTRLTVL.

This chain's CDR3 is CASSIIGLVGSETQYF. The CDR3 DNA is TGTGCCAGTAGTATAATTGGGCTAGTCGGATCGGAGACCCAGTACTTC. The chain employs TRBV19 and TRBJ2-5, with D uncertain. The V end lost 2 bases, the J end lost 5 bases, and 18 bases lay between the germline ends. The germline V gene encodes CDR1 LNHDA and CDR2 SQIVND (reference sequence). The CDR3 length is 16 residues.

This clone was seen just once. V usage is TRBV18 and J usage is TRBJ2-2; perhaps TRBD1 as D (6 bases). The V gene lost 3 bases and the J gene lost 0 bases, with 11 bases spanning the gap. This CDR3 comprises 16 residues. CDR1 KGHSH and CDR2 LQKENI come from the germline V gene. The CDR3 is CASSPGTLANTGELFF. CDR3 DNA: TGTGCCAGCTCACCCGGGACACTTGCGAACACCGGGGAGCTGTTTTTT.